The next 8 T cell receptor beta chains were all read from a single sample in a study of cytomegalovirus exposure and HLA in healthy donors. The PCR was carried out with 60 Vbeta primers and 13 Jbeta primers. Produced via immunoSEQ multiplex PCR; TCRdb's table is partial and in-frame only. Of about 170,000 clones listed, roughly 70% were seen once; the top ten hold about 1.6%. The sample taken for sequencing was PBMCs. All receptors come from a girl between 5 and 17 years old in good health and CMV-seronegative.

This chain uses TRBV4-2 with TRBJ2-1; no clear D gene. V dropped 3 bases and J dropped 9 bases, with 9 bases sitting between them. The CDR3 consists of 12 residues. The germline CDR1 and CDR2 sequences are LGHNA and YNFKEQ. The CDR3 region is CASSQAGVEQFF. In nucleotides, the CDR3 is TGTGCCAGCAGCCAGGCCGGAGTTGAGCAGTTCTTC.

V gene TRBV6-5 combines with J gene TRBJ1-6; tentatively, D is TRBD1 (5 bases). This CDR3 is 12 amino acids long. CDR1 is MNHEY, CDR2 SVGAGI, per germline. Trimming removed 6 bases from V and 10 bases from J, with 10 bases in between. The DNA for the CDR3 is TGTGCCAGCAGGGGGAGGACATCACCCCTCCACTTT. This codes for CASRGRTSPLHF.

This chain uses TRBV27 with TRBJ2-2; no clear D gene. The germline V and J ends were trimmed by 1 base and 0 bases, with 9 bases remaining between them. The CDR3 loop spans 16 amino acids. Germline V gene data show CDR1 as MNHEY and CDR2 as SMNVEV (reference sequence). The CDR3 loop reads CASSLLTPANTGELFF. The CDR3 DNA is TGTGCCAGCAGTTTATTGACACCCGCGAACACCGGGGAGCTGTTTTTT.

This sequence joins TRBV15 and TRBJ1-2, with TRBD1 matching 8 bases. Germline loops: CDR1 LNHNV, CDR2 YYDKDF (reference sequence). Trimming cost V 6 bases and J 1 base; bases outside gene matches: 4. The length of the CDR3 is 14 residues. Here the CDR3 DNA reads TGTGCCACCAGTGGGACAGGATTTAACTATGGCTACACCTTC. Translation: CATSGTGFNYGYTF.

In its sample, this clone was seen a few times. The chain couples TRBV12-5 to TRBJ2-2; D is perhaps TRBD2 (5 bases). The CDR3 is 18 amino acids. Between the trimmed V and J ends, which lost 2 bases and 4 bases, there was a span of 20 bases. Germline CDR1 and CDR2: LGHNT and FRNRAP. The DNA of the CDR3 is TGTGCTAGTGGTTTGCCCCCAGGTGGGCTAGCTCTCACCGGGGAGCTGTTTTTT. Residues: CASGLPPGGLALTGELFF.

The V gene is TRBV15, the J gene TRBJ2-7, with 7 bases identical to TRBD1. The J segment lost 6 bases and the V segment lost 2 bases, leaving 10 bases of the junction unmatched. This CDR3 contains 15 residues. The germline CDR1 and CDR2 sequences are LNHNV and YYDKDF (reference sequence). CDR3 region: CATSRTPGQQSEQYF. CDR3 bases: TGTGCCACCAGCAGAACTCCGGGACAGCAGTCCGAGCAGTACTTC.

The chain uses TRBV7-9 and TRBJ1-1, with 9 positions matching TRBD1. V shed 4 bases, J shed 1 base, and the junction held 13 bases outside the gene matches. There are 18 residues in the CDR3. The germline V gene has CDR1 SEHNR and CDR2 FQNEAQ (reference sequence). In DNA, the CDR3 is TGTGCCAGCAGCTCCCCCCGGGACAGGGCCTATGCGAACACTGAAGCTTTCTTT. Its translation is CASSSPRDRAYANTEAFF.

The chain joins TRBV9 to TRBJ1-2; 7 nucleotides align to TRBD1. After removal of 0 bases from V and 6 bases from J, the junction contained 8 bases not matched to a gene. The germline V gene has CDR1 SGDLS and CDR2 YYNGEE. CDR3 length equals 15 residues. CDR3 in amino acids: CASSVGRQGVDGYTF. CDR3 sequence (DNA): TGTGCCAGCAGCGTAGGGAGACAGGGAGTGGATGGCTACACCTTC.